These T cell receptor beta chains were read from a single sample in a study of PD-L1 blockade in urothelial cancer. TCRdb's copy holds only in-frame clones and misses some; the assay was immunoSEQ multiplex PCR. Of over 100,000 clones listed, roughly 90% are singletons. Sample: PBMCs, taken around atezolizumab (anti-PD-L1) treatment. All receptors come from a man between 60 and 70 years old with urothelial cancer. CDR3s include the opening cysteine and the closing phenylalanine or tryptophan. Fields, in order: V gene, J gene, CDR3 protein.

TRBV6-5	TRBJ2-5	CASSYSRTGQETQYF
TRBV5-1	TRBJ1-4	CASRTGQGGEKLFF
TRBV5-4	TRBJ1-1	CASSLGSGGGMNTEAFF
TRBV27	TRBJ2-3	CASRFSQVSGLAGLNTQYF
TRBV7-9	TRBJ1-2	CASSQQALYGYTF
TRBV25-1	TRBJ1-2	CASSAQGPLYGYTF
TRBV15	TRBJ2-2	CATSSRLAGDTGELFF
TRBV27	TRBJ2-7	CASSLARGPNSYEQYF
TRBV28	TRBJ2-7	CASSSGGGEQYF
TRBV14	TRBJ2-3	CASSQVPGGITDTQYF
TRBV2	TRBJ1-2	CASSQGANYGYTF
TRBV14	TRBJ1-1	CASSHLRGNTEAFF
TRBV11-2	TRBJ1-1	CASSLHRENTEAFF
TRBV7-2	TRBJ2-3	CASRRGGSTDTQYF
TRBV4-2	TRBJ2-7	CASSQEGSGGPSYEQYF
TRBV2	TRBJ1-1	CASKEVYTEAFF
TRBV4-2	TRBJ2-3	CASSQASDASTDTQYF
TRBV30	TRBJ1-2	CAWSLQGTNYGYTF
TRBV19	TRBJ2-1	CASSPLWGGPGNEQFF
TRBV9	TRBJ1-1	CASSNTGNTEAFF
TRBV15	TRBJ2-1	CATSGGLSYNEQFF
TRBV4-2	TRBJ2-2	CASSHEQGIGELFF
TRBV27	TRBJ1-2	CASSQRRTGVRRDGYTF
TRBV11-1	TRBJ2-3	CASSLMWRGQGDTQYF
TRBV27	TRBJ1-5	CASSTLGSNQPQHF
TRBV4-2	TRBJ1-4	CASSQLPLEGATNEKLFF
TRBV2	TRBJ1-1	CASSEGGGTEAFF
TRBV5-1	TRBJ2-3	CASSSNTDTQYF
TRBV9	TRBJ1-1	CASSVTTNTEAFF
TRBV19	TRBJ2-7	CASSALPGQGSHEQYF
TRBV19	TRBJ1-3	CASMTDPSGNTIYF
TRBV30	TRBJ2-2	CAWDGGTTLTGELFF
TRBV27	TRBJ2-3	CASSLTSGYTDTQYF
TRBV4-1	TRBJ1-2	CASSPYPGQYNYGYTF
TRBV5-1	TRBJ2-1	CASSRGQYSYNEQFF
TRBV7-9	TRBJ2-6	CASSPARTGFGGANVLTF